These T cell receptor beta chains were read from a single sample in a study of shared clonotypes between healthy human individuals. The data were produced by immunoSEQ multiplex PCR, yet TCRdb's version contains in-frame clones alone and is incomplete. The table includes 2 million to 2.5 million clones, 85% to 95% detected once. Sequenced sample: naive CD4+ T cells from PBMCs. The origin of the receptors is a man between 18 and 35 years old in good health. Some clones in this sample may be carry-over from other donors' samples. Both conserved end residues are part of each CDR3. The D gene is left open where the match is weak. Some rows have no size entry. The others give once, few or many, or a class for an expanded clone.

TRBJ1-5	TRBV12-5	TRBD1	once	TGTGCTAGTGCCATTGACAGGGGAAGAGACCAGCCCCAGCATTTT	CASAIDRGRDQPQHF
TRBJ1-2	TRBV6-5	TRBD1	NA	TGTGCCAGCAGATCCTGGGACAGACTCTATGGCTACACCTTC	CASRSWDRLYGYTF
TRBJ2-3	TRBV18	NA	NA	TGTGCCAGCTCACCACGTAACATGGGGGATACGCAGTATTTT	CASSPRNMGDTQYF
TRBJ1-1	TRBV5-1	NA	once	TGCGCCAGCCGTAGGGTGAACACTGAAGCTTTCTTT	CASRRVNTEAFF
TRBJ1-2	TRBV9	NA	NA	TGTGCCAGCAGCCCCACTTCAGTGGTGCCGGGGTATGGCTACACCTTC	CASSPTSVVPGYGYTF
TRBJ2-1	TRBV6-5	TRBD2	NA	TGTGCCAGCAGTTACTCCACTAGCGGGTACAATGAGCAGTTCTTC	CASSYSTSGYNEQFF
TRBJ2-1	TRBV5-1	NA	NA	TGCGCCAGCAGCGGCAGAAATGAGCAGTTCTTC	CASSGRNEQFF
TRBJ1-5	TRBV6-1	TRBD1	NA	TGTGCCAGCAGTGCTCAAGTTGAACAGGGGTTCGATCAGCCCCAGCATTTT	CASSAQVEQGFDQPQHF
TRBJ1-1	TRBV7-9	NA	NA	TGTGCCAGCAGCTTACTTGAGGGGACTGAAGCTTTCTTT	CASSLLEGTEAFF
TRBJ1-5	TRBV28	NA	NA	TGTGCCAGCAGCTTGAGATCCAATCAGCCCCAGCATTTT	CASSLRSNQPQHF
TRBJ1-2	TRBV4-1	NA	once	TGCGCCAGCAGCCTTTACGACCGGGGCTCCTATGGCTACACCTTC	CASSLYDRGSYGYTF
TRBJ2-7	TRBV7-2	NA	NA	TGTGCCAGCAGCGTTCCACGCTCGGGCGAGCAGTACTTC	CASSVPRSGEQYF
TRBJ2-5	TRBV7-7	TRBD1	NA	TGTGCCAGCAGCCGTGGGACAGATCAAGAGACCCAGTACTTC	CASSRGTDQETQYF
TRBJ2-1	TRBV7-3	TRBD1	NA	TGTGCCAGCAGCCCTGAGGGGACAGGGCGAAATGAGCAGTTCTTC	CASSPEGTGRNEQFF
TRBJ2-7	TRBV18	NA	once	TGTGCCAGCTCACCAGGGGCCCCCCCCTACGAGCAGTACTTC	CASSPGAPPYEQYF
TRBJ1-5	TRBV27	NA	NA	TGTGCCAGCAGTTCGGCAGGGGGCAATCAGCCCCAGCATTTT	CASSSAGGNQPQHF
TRBJ1-2	TRBV28	NA	NA	TGTGCCAGCAGTTCTGCTTCCAGGGCAGAAGGCTACACCTTC	CASSSASRAEGYTF
TRBJ1-1	TRBV6-1	NA	NA	TGTGCCAGCAGTGAAGCTCTCGGACGGCTTGAAGCTTTCTTT	CASSEALGRLEAFF
TRBJ2-7	TRBV11-2	TRBD2	NA	TGTGCCAGCAGCCCGCTAGCGGGAGTGGTTTACGAGCAGTACTTC	CASSPLAGVVYEQYF
TRBJ1-2	TRBV18	NA	NA	TGTGCCAGCTCACCACAGGGTGAGGATGGCTACACCTTC	CASSPQGEDGYTF
TRBJ1-1	TRBV11-3	NA	NA	TGTGCCAGCAGCCTGGACAGGAACACTGAAGCTTTCTTT	CASSLDRNTEAFF
TRBJ2-5	TRBV20-1	TRBD2	NA	TGCAGTGCCAGCGGGAGAGAGACCCAGTACTTC	CSASGRETQYF
TRBJ2-7	TRBV6-5	TRBD1	NA	TGTGCCAGCAGTTACAAGACAGGGGGCGCCTACGAGCAGTACTTC	CASSYKTGGAYEQYF
TRBJ2-7	TRBV14	TRBD2	NA	TGTGCCAGCAGCCCACCAGGTCTAGCGGGATCCGAGCAGTACTTC	CASSPPGLAGSEQYF
TRBJ1-2	TRBV6-6	TRBD1	NA	TGTGCCAGCAGCCTGACAGGGAATCCTAATGGCTACACCTTC	CASSLTGNPNGYTF
TRBJ2-1	TRBV15	TRBD2	NA	TGTGCCACCAGCAAAGCGGGAGGGCCGATTAATGAGCAGTTCTTC	CATSKAGGPINEQFF
TRBJ2-3	TRBV18	NA	NA	TGTGCCAGCTCACCTAGCTTCCGGACAAGCACAGATACGCAGTATTTT	CASSPSFRTSTDTQYF